This passage covers 23 T cell receptor beta chains from one sample sequenced in a study of identical twins. TCRdb re-called the 5' RACE reads with MiXCR, one entry per CDR3 protein. In the table there are about 890,000 distinct CDR3 sequences, approximately 13% of which are singletons. This sample was also put to use in a study of yellow fever vaccine responses in identical twins.

Material: PBMCs. The receptors were sampled from a young woman in good health.

The chain couples TRBV4-1 to TRBJ2-1; possibly TRBD1 for D (5 bases). Trimming removed 1 base from V and 0 bases from J, with 10 bases in between. CDR1 is MGHRA, CDR2 YSYEKL, per germline. The CDR3 totals 16 residues. CDR3 amino acids: CASSQGPGISYNEQFF. The CDR3 bases are TGCGCCAGCAGCCAAGGGCCAGGGATCTCCTACAATGAGCAGTTCTTC.

The chain employs TRBV7-2 and TRBJ2-7; no clear D gene. This CDR3 comprises 15 residues. Germline CDR1 SGHTA, CDR2 FQGNSA. Trimming stripped 0 bases from V and 0 bases from J, with 9 bases between. CDR3 sequence reads: CASSLAAQYSYEQYF. CDR3 sequence (DNA): TGTGCCAGCAGCTTAGCGGCCCAATACTCCTACGAGCAGTACTTC.

There are a few counts of this clonotype. The gene calls are TRBV6-2 or TRBV6-3 and TRBJ1-6; D remains ambiguous. Trimming cost V 6 bases and J 7 bases, with 7 bases left between them. This CDR3 is built from 12 residues. Germline CDR1 reads MNHEY; CDR2 reads SVGEGT. CDR3 protein: CASSSVNSPLHF. CDR3 nucleotide sequence: TGTGCCAGCAGCTCAGTAAATTCACCCCTCCACTTT.

The chain is built from TRBV9 and TRBJ2-7, with D hard to call. V was shortened by 5 bases and J by 0 bases, with 9 bases between the two germline ends. CDR3 length equals 13 residues. Germline V gives CDR1 SGDLS, CDR2 YYNGEE. CDR3 sequence reads: CASRDEYSYEQYF. The DNA for the CDR3 is TGTGCCAGCAGAGACGAGTACTCCTACGAGCAGTACTTC. The full variable domain, with the rest looked up from reference TRBV9 and TRBJ2-7, is DSGVTQTPKHLITATGQRVTLRCSPRSGDLSVYWYQQSLDQGLQFLIQYYNGEERAKGNILERFSAQQFPDLHSELNLSSLELGDSALYFCASRDEYSYEQYFGPGTRLTVT.

This clonotype was counted a few times. The chain recombines TRBV6-1 with TRBJ1-2, with D unresolved. This CDR3 contains 10 residues. V was shortened by 4 bases and J by 7 bases, with 4 bases between the two germline ends. Per the germline V gene, CDR1 is MNHNS and CDR2 is SASEGT. The CDR3 coding sequence is TGTGCCAGCAGTGGCGCTGGCTACACCTTC. Translating gives CASSGAGYTF.

V and J are TRBV5-6 and TRBJ2-1; D is possibly TRBD2 (5 bases). The ends were cut back, 0 bases at V and 0 bases at J, with 10 bases in the middle. Germline values: CDR1 SGHDT, CDR2 YYEEEE. The CDR3 covers 16 residues. The CDR3 nucleotides read TGTGCCAGCAGCTTGGCGGCGGGTTTCTCCTACAATGAGCAGTTCTTC. Amino acids: CASSLAAGFSYNEQFF.

The chain uses TRBV7-2 and TRBJ2-1; D gene uncertain. Germline-derived CDR1 and CDR2 are SGHTA and FQGNSA. CDR3 size: 13 residues. Between the trimmed V and J ends, which lost 0 bases and 7 bases, there was a span of 7 bases. The CDR3 DNA sequence: TGTGCCAGCAGCTTAGCGGAAAGGAATGAGCAGTTCTTC. Translated, it gives CASSLAERNEQFF.

This clonotype was detected only a few times. CDR3 loop: CSATPGGPDNEQFF. The CDR3 bases are TGCAGTGCTACGCCGGGGGGGCCCGACAATGAGCAGTTCTTC. J is TRBJ2-1 and V is TRBV20-1, with 8 bases that match TRBD2. The CDR3 spans 14 residues. From germline, CDR1 is DFQATT and CDR2 SNEGSKA (reference sequence). V lost 4 bases to trimming and J lost 5 bases; unmatched junction nucleotides: 7.

The J gene is TRBJ1-2, the V gene TRBV6-1; weak D call: TRBD1 (5 bases). This CDR3 contains 16 residues. The ends were cut back, 0 bases at V and 8 bases at J, with 19 bases in the middle. Germline V gene sequence: CDR1 MNHNS, CDR2 SASEGT. The CDR3 spells CASSEAGTSRSRGYTF. CDR3 DNA sequence: TGTGCCAGCAGTGAAGCAGGGACTTCTCGCAGTCGGGGCTACACCTTC.

This clonotype has just a few counts. The chain carries TRBV20-1 and TRBJ1-6; 12 bases fit TRBD1. The CDR3 has 17 amino acids. Germline lookup yields CDR1 DFQATT and CDR2 SNEGSKA (reference sequence). V was clipped by 0 bases and J by 10 bases; unmatched bases: 10. In nucleotides, the CDR3 is TGCAGTGCTAGAGATTTATTAGCCGGGACAGGGGGCTCACCCCTCCACTTT. Protein: CSARDLLAGTGGSPLHF.

V and J are TRBV9 and TRBJ2-1, with unresolved D. Trimming shortened V by 4 bases and J by 7 bases, and 12 bases separated the two germline ends. Germline V lookup: CDR1 SGDLS, CDR2 YYNGEE. The CDR3 totals 13 residues. CDR3 sequence (DNA): TGTGCCAGCAGCCCCCCAGCGCGGAATGAGCAGTTCTTC. Translated, it gives CASSPPARNEQFF.

In its sample, this clonotype was seen many times. The V and J genes are TRBV15 and TRBJ1-1; D remains unclear. Germline loops: CDR1 LNHNV, CDR2 YYDKDF (reference sequence). This CDR3 region has 12 residues. The V and J ends lost 8 bases and 1 base respectively, with 8 bases between them. DNA for the CDR3: TGTGCCACCGGGAGCCAGAACACTGAAGCTTTCTTT. It codes for CATGSQNTEAFF.

Only a few counts were recorded for this clonotype. The rearrangement joins TRBV5-4 to TRBJ2-1; D remains unclear. The CDR3 spans 12 residues. Germline V gene data show CDR1 as SGHNT and CDR2 as YYREEE (reference sequence). V lost 2 bases, J lost 5 bases, and 5 bases lay in between. CDR3 in amino acids: CASSFFNNEQFF. As DNA, the CDR3 is TGTGCCAGCAGCTTCTTTAACAATGAGCAGTTCTTC.

There are many counts of this clonotype. V gene TRBV5-1 combines with J gene TRBJ2-1; perhaps D is TRBD1 or TRBD2 (5 bases each). The germline V gene encodes CDR1 SGHRS and CDR2 YFSETQ. Trimming took off 5 bases at V and 7 bases at J, with 25 bases between the two ends. The CDR3 has 17 amino acids. The CDR3 nucleotides read TGCGCCAGCAGGTACCAGGTCGGGGCGCCGAGGTCGAATGAGCAGTTCTTC. It specifies CASRYQVGAPRSNEQFF.

This CDR3 is CASSPTDRQYF. The CDR3 DNA reads TGTGCCAGCAGCCCAACCGATCGGCAGTATTTT. The V gene is TRBV5-5, the J gene TRBJ2-3; D unresolved. Trimming removed 4 bases from V and 11 bases from J, with 11 bases in between. The CDR3 length is 11 residues. Germline CDR1 reads SGHKS; CDR2 reads YYEKEE (reference sequence).

This clonotype was counted ten times or more. The chain carries TRBV3-1 and TRBJ2-2; D possibly corresponds to TRBD2 (5 bases). This CDR3 has 15 residues. Trimming took 2 bases from V and 4 from J, leaving 11 bases between them. Germline CDR1 LGHDT, CDR2 YNNKEL (reference sequence). The chain's CDR3 is CASSQSGGGTGELFF. In DNA form, the CDR3 reads TGTGCCAGCAGCCAAAGTGGAGGTGGCACCGGGGAGCTGTTTTTT.

This clonotype was seen repeatedly, ten times or more. The rearrangement links TRBV10-3 to TRBJ2-7; D is undetermined. The CDR3 totals 13 residues. The germline V and J ends were trimmed by 6 bases and 0 bases, with 9 bases remaining between them. The germline V gene has CDR1 ENHRY and CDR2 SYGVKD. The CDR3 bases are TGTGCCATCAGAGAACCAAACTCCTACGAGCAGTACGTC. Translating it yields CAIREPNSYEQYV.

Ten or more counts support this clonotype. This rearrangement joins TRBV6-4 to TRBJ1-1; D gene uncertain. CDR3 size: 12 residues. Germline CDR1 MRHNA, CDR2 SNTAGT. The V end lost 2 bases, the J end lost 1 base, and 2 bases lay between the germline ends. The CDR3 region is CASSDPNTEAFF. Here the CDR3 DNA reads TGTGCCAGCAGTGACCCGAACACTGAAGCTTTCTTT.

A few counts support this clonotype. The chain uses TRBV5-1 and TRBJ2-1; D possibly corresponds to TRBD2 (5 bases). The CDR3 is made up of 14 amino acids. Germline V gene data show CDR1 as SGHRS and CDR2 as YFSETQ. V shed 2 bases and J shed 8 bases, with 14 bases lying between them. CDR3 in amino acids: CASSLTSSDDEQFF. DNA for the CDR3: TGCGCCAGCAGCTTAACTAGTTCGGATGATGAGCAGTTCTTC. Variable domain in full (rest from reference TRBV5-1 and TRBJ2-1): KAGVTQTPRYLIKTRGQQVTLSCSPISGHRSVSWYQQTPGQGLQFLFEYFSETQRNKGNFPGRFSGRQFSNSRSEMNVSTLELGDSALYLCASSLTSSDDEQFFGPGTRLTVL.

This clonotype occurred many times. The chain links TRBV7-8 to TRBJ2-7, with 8 bases identical to TRBD1. Germline loops: CDR1 SGHVS, CDR2 FQNEAQ. V was pared by 1 base and J by 8 bases, with 4 bases of the junction left unmatched. This CDR3 has 13 residues. The CDR3 loop reads CASSLGDRRKQYV. CDR3 DNA: TGTGCCAGCAGCTTAGGGGACAGGCGCAAGCAGTACGTC.

This clonotype was counted only a few times. The gene calls are TRBV2 and TRBJ1-1; unclear D gene. V was pared by 6 bases and J by 0 bases, with 11 bases between. Germline CDR1 SNHLY, CDR2 FYNNEI. This CDR3 comprises 14 residues. CDR3 residues: CASRVTGLNTEAFF. The CDR3 coding sequence is TGTGCCAGCAGGGTTACGGGCCTGAACACTGAAGCTTTCTTT.

As for this clonotype: A read error may produce the germline difference seen at one junction end. The chain recombines TRBV11-2 with TRBJ2-5; 9 bases align to TRBD2. The CDR3 covers 17 residues. Germline values: CDR1 SGHAT, CDR2 FQNNGV. CDR3: CASSLGLAGVIGETQYF. The CDR3 nucleotides read TGTGCCAGCAGCTTAGGTTTAGCGGGAGTAATCGGGGAGACCCAGTATTTC.

The chain has TRBV11-2 and TRBJ1-5; D gene ambiguous. V was shortened by 0 bases and J by 2 bases, with 14 bases between the two germline ends. Per the germline V gene, CDR1 is SGHAT and CDR2 is FQNNGV. This CDR3 is built from 17 residues. The CDR3 DNA sequence: TGTGCCAGCAGCTTAGACAAGTCCGATAAGGGCAATCAGCCCCAGCATTTT. As protein: CASSLDKSDKGNQPQHF.